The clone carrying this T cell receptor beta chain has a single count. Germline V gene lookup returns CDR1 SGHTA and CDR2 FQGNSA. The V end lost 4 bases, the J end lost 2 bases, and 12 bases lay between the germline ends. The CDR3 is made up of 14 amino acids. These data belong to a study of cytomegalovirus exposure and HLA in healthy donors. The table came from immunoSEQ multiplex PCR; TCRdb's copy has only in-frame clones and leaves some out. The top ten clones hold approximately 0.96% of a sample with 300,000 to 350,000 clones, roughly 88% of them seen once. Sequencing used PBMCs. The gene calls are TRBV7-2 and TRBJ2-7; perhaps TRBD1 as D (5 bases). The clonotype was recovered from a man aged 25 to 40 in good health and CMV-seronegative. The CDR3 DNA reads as TGTGCCAGCAGCTGGGGCCTTATAACCTACGAGCAGTACTTC. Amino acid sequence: CASSWGLITYEQYF.